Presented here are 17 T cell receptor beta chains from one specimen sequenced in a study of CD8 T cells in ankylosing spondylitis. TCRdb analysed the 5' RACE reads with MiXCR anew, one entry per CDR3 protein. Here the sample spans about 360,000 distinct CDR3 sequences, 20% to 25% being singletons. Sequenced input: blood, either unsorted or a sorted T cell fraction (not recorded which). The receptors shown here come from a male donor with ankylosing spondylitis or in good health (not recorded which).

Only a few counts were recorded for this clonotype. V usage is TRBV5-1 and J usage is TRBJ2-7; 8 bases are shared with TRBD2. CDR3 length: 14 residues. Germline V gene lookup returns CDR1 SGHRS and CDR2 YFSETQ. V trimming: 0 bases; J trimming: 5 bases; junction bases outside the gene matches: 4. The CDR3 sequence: CASSLAGGDHEQYF. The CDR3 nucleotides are TGCGCCAGCAGCTTGGCCGGGGGGGACCACGAGCAGTACTTC.

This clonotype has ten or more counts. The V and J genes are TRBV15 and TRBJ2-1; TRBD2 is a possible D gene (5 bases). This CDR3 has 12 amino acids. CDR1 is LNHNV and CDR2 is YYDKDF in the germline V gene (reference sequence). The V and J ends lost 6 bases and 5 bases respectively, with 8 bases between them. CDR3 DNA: TGTGCCACCAGGACGGAGGACAATGAGCAGTTCTTC. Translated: CATRTEDNEQFF.

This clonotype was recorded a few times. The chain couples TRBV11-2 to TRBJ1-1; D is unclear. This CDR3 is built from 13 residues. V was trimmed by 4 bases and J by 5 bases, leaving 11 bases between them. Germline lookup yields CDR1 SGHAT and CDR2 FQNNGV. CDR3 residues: CASSSGEETEAFF. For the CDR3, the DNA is TGTGCCAGCAGCTCCGGGGAGGAGACTGAAGCTTTCTTT.

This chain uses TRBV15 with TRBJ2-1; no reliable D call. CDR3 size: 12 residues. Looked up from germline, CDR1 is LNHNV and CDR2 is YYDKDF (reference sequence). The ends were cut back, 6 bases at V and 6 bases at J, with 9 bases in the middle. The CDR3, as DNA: TGTGCCACCAGATCAGGTCCCAATGAGCAGTTCTTC. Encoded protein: CATRSGPNEQFF.

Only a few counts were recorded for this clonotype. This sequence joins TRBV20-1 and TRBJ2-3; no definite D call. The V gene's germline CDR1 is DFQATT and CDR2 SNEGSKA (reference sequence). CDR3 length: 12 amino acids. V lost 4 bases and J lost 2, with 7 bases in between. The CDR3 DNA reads TGCAGTGCTAACGGAATCACAGATACGCAGTATTTT. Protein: CSANGITDTQYF.

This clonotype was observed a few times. CDR3 protein: CASSPLPGTIYNEQFF. The DNA for the CDR3 is TGTGCCAGCAGCCCACTACCCGGGACAATTTACAATGAGCAGTTCTTC. The V call is TRBV3-1, the J call TRBJ2-1; D perhaps matches TRBD1 (6 bases). V was trimmed by 4 bases and J by 4 bases, leaving 17 bases between them. The germline V gene has CDR1 LGHDT and CDR2 YNNKEL (reference sequence). The CDR3 is 16 amino acids.

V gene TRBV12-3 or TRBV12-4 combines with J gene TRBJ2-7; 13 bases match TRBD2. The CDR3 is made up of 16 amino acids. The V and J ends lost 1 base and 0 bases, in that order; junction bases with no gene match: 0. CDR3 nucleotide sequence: TGTGCCAGCAGTTTAGGGACTAGCGGGGGCTCCTACGAGCAGTACTTC. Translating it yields CASSLGTSGGSYEQYF.

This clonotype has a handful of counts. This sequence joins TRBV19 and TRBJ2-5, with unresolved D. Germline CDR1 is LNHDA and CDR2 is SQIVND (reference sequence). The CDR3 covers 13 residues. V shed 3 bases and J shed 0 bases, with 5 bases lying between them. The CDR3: CASSMGNQETQYF. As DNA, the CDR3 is TGTGCCAGTAGTATGGGAAACCAAGAGACCCAGTACTTC.

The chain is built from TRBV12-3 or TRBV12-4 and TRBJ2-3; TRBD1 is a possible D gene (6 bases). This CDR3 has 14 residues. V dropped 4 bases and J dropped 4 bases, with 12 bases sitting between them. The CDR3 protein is CASSSPRGPDTQYF. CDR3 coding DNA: TGTGCCAGCAGTTCCCCCAGGGGCCCAGATACGCAGTATTTT.

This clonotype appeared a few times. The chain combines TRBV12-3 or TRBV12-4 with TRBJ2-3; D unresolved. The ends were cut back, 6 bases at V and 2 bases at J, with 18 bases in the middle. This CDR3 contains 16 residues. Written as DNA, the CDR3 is TGTGCCAGCAGCCAAAGCTCGGACCCCCCCACAGATACGCAGTATTTT. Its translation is CASSQSSDPPTDTQYF.

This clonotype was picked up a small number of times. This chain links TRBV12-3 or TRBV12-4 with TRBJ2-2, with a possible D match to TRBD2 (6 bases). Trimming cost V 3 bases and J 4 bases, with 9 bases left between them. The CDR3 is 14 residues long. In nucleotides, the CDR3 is TGTGCCAGCAGTTTCGGAGGGACCACCGGGGAGCTGTTTTTT. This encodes CASSFGGTTGELFF.

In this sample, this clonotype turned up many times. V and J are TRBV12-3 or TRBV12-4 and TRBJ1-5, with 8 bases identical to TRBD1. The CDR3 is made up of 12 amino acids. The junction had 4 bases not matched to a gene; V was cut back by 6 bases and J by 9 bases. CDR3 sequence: CASRDTGGPQHF. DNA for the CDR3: TGTGCCAGCAGGGATACAGGGGGGCCCCAGCATTTT.

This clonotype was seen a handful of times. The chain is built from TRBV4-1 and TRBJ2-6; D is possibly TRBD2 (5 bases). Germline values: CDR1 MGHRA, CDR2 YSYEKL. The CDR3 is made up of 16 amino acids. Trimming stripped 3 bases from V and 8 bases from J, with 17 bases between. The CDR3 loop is CASSHQSGAGTNVLTF. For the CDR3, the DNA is TGCGCCAGCAGCCACCAATCGGGTGCCGGGACCAACGTCCTGACTTTC.

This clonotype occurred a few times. The CDR3 DNA reads as TGTGCCAGCAGTTTTAGGGGGGGGGGACCCAAAAACATTCAGTACTTC. It translates to CASSFRGGGPKNIQYF. The genes are TRBV28 and TRBJ2-4, with D maybe TRBD2 (7 bases). Germline V gene data show CDR1 as MDHEN and CDR2 as SYDVKM. The CDR3 is 16 amino acids. V lost 3 bases, J lost 2 bases, and 14 bases lay in between.

CDR3 bases: TGTGCCATCAGTGAGCTGGGACAGGGGGCGACAGATACGCAGTATTTT. It encodes CAISELGQGATDTQYF. This chain links TRBV10-3 with TRBJ2-3; the match to TRBD1 covers 12 bases. V dropped 2 bases and J dropped 3; count of bases not matched to a gene: 3. The V gene's germline CDR1 is ENHRY and CDR2 SYGVKD. The CDR3 sequence is 16 residues long.

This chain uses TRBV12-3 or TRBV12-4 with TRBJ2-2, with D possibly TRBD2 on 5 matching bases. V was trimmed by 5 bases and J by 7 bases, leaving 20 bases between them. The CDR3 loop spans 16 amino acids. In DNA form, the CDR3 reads TGTGCCAGCAGTCCTTCCTTAAACATACTAGGCGGGGAGCTGTTTTTT. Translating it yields CASSPSLNILGGELFF.

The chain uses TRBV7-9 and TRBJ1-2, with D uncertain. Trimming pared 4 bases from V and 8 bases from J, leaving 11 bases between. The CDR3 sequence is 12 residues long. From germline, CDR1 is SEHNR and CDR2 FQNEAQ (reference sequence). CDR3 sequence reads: CASSSRPTGYTF. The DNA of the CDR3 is TGTGCCAGCAGCTCCCGCCCCACGGGCTACACCTTC.